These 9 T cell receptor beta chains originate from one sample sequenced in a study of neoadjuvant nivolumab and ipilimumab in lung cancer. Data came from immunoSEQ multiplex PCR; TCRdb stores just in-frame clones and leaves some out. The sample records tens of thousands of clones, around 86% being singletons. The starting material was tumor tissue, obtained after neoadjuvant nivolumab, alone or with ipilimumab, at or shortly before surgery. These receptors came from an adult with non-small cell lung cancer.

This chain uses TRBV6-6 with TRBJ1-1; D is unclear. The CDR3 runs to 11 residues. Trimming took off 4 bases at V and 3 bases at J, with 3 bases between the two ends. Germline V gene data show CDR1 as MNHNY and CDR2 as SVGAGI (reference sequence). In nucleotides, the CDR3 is TGTGCCAGCAGTTCCGACACTGAAGCTTTCTTT. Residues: CASSSDTEAFF.

The CDR3 DNA sequence: TGTGCCAGCAGGTCCATTCCTAGAGTGCACGATGATGGTGAGCAGTTCTTC. Protein product: CASRSIPRVHDDGEQFF. This rearrangement joins TRBV11-3 to TRBJ2-1; D is unresolved. The CDR3 extends over 17 amino acids. CDR1 SGHNT and CDR2 YENEEA come from the germline V gene. Between the trimmed V and J ends, which lost 6 bases and 9 bases, there was a span of 27 bases.

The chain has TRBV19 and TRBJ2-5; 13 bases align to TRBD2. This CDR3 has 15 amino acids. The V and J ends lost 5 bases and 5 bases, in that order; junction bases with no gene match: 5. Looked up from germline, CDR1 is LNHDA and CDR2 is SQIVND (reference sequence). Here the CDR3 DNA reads TGTGCCAGTAGTCTCCGGACTAGCGGGAGTGAGACCCAGTACTTC. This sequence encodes CASSLRTSGSETQYF.

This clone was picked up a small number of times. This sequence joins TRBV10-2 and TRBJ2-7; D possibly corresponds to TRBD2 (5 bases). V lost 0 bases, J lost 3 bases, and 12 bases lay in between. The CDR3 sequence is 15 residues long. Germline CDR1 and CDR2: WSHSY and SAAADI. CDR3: CASSESAGSGYEQYF. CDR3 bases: TGCGCCAGCAGTGAGTCAGCTGGGAGTGGCTACGAGCAGTACTTC.

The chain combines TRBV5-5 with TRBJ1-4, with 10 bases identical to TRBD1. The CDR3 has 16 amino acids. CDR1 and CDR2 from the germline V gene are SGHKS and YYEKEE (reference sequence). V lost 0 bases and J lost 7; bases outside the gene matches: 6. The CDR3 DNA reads TGTGCCAGCAGCTTGGGGTTGGGACAGGGGAGTGAAAAACTGTTTTTT. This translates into CASSLGLGQGSEKLFF.

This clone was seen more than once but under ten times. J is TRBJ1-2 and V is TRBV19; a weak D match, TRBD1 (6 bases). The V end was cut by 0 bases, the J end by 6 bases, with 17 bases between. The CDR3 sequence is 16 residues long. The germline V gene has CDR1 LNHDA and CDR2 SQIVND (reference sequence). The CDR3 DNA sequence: TGTGCCAGTAGTATAGATCTACAGGGCGGAACGAATGGCTACACCTTC. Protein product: CASSIDLQGGTNGYTF.

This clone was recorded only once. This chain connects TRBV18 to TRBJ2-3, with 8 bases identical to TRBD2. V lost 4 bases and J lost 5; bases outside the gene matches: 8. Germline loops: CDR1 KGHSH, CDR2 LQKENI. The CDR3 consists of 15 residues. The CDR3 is CASSQAGEGLDTQYF. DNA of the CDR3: TGTGCCAGCTCACAAGCGGGAGAAGGGTTAGATACGCAGTATTTT.

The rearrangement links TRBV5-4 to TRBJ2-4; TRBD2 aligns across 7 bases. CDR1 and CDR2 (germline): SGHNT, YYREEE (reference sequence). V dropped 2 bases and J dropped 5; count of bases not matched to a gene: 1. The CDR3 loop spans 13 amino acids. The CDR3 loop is CASSFAGENIQYF. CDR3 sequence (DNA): TGTGCCAGCAGCTTTGCGGGAGAAAACATTCAGTACTTC.

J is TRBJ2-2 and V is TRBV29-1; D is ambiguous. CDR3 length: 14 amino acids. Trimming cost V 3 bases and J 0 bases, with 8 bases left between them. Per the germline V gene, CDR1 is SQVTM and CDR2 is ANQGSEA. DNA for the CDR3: TGCAGCGTTGAGAGTGTACCGAACACCGGGGAGCTGTTTTTT. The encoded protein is CSVESVPNTGELFF.